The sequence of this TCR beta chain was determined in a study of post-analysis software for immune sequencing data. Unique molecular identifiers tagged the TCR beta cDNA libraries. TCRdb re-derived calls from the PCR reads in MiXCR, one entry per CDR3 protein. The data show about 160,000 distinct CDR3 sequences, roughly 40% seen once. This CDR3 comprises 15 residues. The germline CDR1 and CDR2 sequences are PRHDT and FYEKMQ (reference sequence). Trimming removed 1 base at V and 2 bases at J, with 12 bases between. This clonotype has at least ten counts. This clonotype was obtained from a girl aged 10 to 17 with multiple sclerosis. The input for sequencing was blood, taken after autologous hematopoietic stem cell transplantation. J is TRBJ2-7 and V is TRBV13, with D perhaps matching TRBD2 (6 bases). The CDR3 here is CASSLARDSPYEQYF. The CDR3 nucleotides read TGTGCCAGCAGCTTAGCCCGGGACTCGCCCTACGAGCAGTACTTC.